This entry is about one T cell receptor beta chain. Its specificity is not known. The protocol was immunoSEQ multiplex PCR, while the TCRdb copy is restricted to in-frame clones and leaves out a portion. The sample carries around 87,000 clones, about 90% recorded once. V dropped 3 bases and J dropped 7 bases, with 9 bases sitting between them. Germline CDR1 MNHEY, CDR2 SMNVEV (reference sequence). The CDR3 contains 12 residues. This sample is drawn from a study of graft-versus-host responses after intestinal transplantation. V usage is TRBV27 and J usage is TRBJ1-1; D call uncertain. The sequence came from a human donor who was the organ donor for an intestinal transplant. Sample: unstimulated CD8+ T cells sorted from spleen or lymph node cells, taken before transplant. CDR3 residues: CASSLMGGEAFF. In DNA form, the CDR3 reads TGTGCCAGCAGTTTGATGGGAGGTGAAGCTTTCTTT.